The 27 T cell receptor beta chains below were found in one sample sequenced in a study of radiotherapy plus CTLA-4 blockade in lung cancer (dated by TCRdb to the late 2010s). Library generation was performed with the immunoSEQ multiplex PCR assay. Imported from immuneACCESS, the table was reduced by TCRdb to in-frame sequences with V and J called. These copies leave out some clones; in studies compared against another copy, an unresolved V gene accounts for under half, and the cause of the remainder is not known. The table for this sample lists 40,000 or so clones; over 55% of them were counted only once. The ten most abundant clones make up roughly 20% of the sample. The specimen was peripheral blood, collected from a patient treated with radiotherapy plus ipilimumab. All receptors derive from a human donor with non-small cell lung cancer who had a partial response to radiotherapy plus ipilimumab.

This clone was picked up a small number of times. V gene TRBV7-9 combines with J gene TRBJ2-7; 8 bases are a match to TRBD1. V gave up 4 bases and J gave up 9 bases; unmatched junction bases: 2. This CDR3 is 11 amino acids long. The germline gives CDR1 SEHNR, CDR2 FQNEAQ (reference sequence). The CDR3 DNA sequence: TGTGCCAGCAGCTCTACAGGGGGGCAGTACTTC. It specifies CASSSTGGQYF.

The chain combines TRBV7-2 with TRBJ2-5; D may be TRBD2 (5 bases). Trimming pared 4 bases from V and 4 bases from J, leaving 10 bases between. The length of the CDR3 is 13 residues. In germline, CDR1 is SGHTA, CDR2 FQGNSA. CDR3 nucleotides: TGTGCCAGCAGCTGGGAGATACCAGAGACCCAGTACTTC. Protein sequence: CASSWEIPETQYF.

A note on this clone: One junction end does not reproduce the germline sequence, and a read error may be involved. Other DNA sequences within the sample encode an identical CDR3. The CDR3 coding sequence is TGTGCCAGCAGCTTGTCTCGCGGGGGAGAGACTCAGTACTTC. Amino acids: CASSLSRGGETQYF. This sequence joins TRBV5-4 and TRBJ2-5, with 7 bases identical to TRBD2. This CDR3 contains 14 residues. CDR1 SGHNT and CDR2 YYREEE come from the germline V gene (reference sequence).

V is TRBV6-1 and J is TRBJ2-1; 9 nucleotides line up with TRBD2. The junction had 7 bases not matched to a gene; V was cut back by 1 base and J by 6 bases. Germline CDR1 is MNHNS and CDR2 is SASEGT. The CDR3 is 16 amino acids. The CDR3 region has the DNA TGTGCCAGCAGTGAAGAAGGCGGGGGGGCCTTCAATGAGCAGTTCTTC. This encodes CASSEEGGGAFNEQFF.

This chain connects TRBV7-3 to TRBJ2-2; D is unclear. The V gene's germline CDR1 is SGHTA and CDR2 FQGTGA. Trimming removed 5 bases at V and 7 bases at J, with 11 bases between. CDR3 size: 13 residues. The DNA of the CDR3 is TGTGCCAGCAGCCAGGTTCGCGACGGGGAGCTGTTTTTT. As protein: CASSQVRDGELFF. Filled out from reference TRBV7-3 and TRBJ2-2, the complete variable domain reads GAGVSQTPSNKVTEKGKYVELRCDPISGHTALYWYRQSLGQGPEFLIYFQGTGAADDSGLPNDRFFAVRPEGSVSTLKIQRTERGDSAVYLCASSQVRDGELFFGEGSRLTVL.

Remarks on this clone: The junction departs from germline at one end; a sequencing error may be responsible. The chain joins TRBV6-6 to TRBJ1-1, with 9 bases lining up with TRBD1. The CDR3 is 13 residues long. Per germline, CDR1 MNHNY and CDR2 SVGAGI (reference sequence). The CDR3: CASSYSNTGGVIF. CDR3 sequence (DNA): TGTGCCAGCAGTTACTCAAATACAGGGGGCGTAATCTTT.

By proportion, this clone is medium-sized (0.01 to 0.1%). At one of its ends the junction is not consistent with the germline gene, which may arise from a read error. The chain carries TRBV7-7 and TRBJ1-5; D not certain. Germline V gene data show CDR1 as SSHAT and CDR2 as FNYEAQ (reference sequence). The CDR3 is 13 amino acids. CDR3 nucleotides: TGTGCTAGCAGCGCGCAGGAAAATCAGCCCCAGCATTTT. Amino acid sequence: CASSAQENQPQHF.

In this sample, this clone is medium-sized. An end of the junction does not agree with germline; a read error may underlie this. This chain uses TRBV6-6 with TRBJ2-7; 11 nucleotides agree with TRBD1. Germline V gene sequence: CDR1 MNHNY, CDR2 SVGAGI (reference sequence). The CDR3 has 13 amino acids. CDR3 residues: CASSYSFRDRGDF. For the CDR3, the DNA is TGTGCCAGCAGTTACTCTTTCCGGGACAGGGGGGACTTC.

This clone has a handful of counts. The V gene is TRBV10-3, the J gene TRBJ1-1; D possibly corresponds to TRBD1 (5 bases). With 3 bases removed from V and 0 bases from J, the gap between germline ends came to 11 bases. This CDR3 contains 15 residues. CDR1 is ENHRY and CDR2 is SYGVKD in the germline V gene. CDR3: CAISDGIGVNTEAFF. The CDR3, as DNA: TGTGCCATCAGTGATGGGATAGGGGTGAACACTGAAGCTTTCTTT.

This clone was picked up a small number of times. The V call is TRBV6-6, the J call TRBJ1-2; no firm D call. Germline V lookup: CDR1 MNHNY, CDR2 SVGAGI (reference sequence). CDR3 length equals 13 residues. Trimming took 0 bases from V and 4 from J, leaving 6 bases between them. The chain's CDR3 is CASSYSAIYGYTF. CDR3 nucleotide sequence: TGTGCCAGCAGTTACTCCGCGATCTATGGCTACACCTTC.

V gene TRBV6-1 combines with J gene TRBJ1-2, with 8 bases identical to TRBD1. V was pared by 4 bases and J by 8 bases, with 3 bases of the junction left unmatched. Germline V gives CDR1 MNHNS, CDR2 SASEGT. CDR3 length: 12 residues. CDR3 DNA sequence: TGTGCCAGCAGTGCAAGACAGGGGGGCTACACCTTC. Its protein is CASSARQGGYTF.

In its sample, this clone was seen a few times. The CDR3 nucleotides read TGTGCCAGCAGTTTACGGCTACTAGCGGGAGGTGAGCAGTTCTTC. Its translation: CASSLRLLAGGEQFF. The V gene is TRBV27, the J gene TRBJ2-1, with 12 bases aligning to TRBD2. The germline gives CDR1 MNHEY, CDR2 SMNVEV (reference sequence). The J segment lost 9 bases and the V segment lost 2 bases, leaving 5 bases of the junction unmatched. CDR3 length: 15 residues.

The chain employs TRBV9 and TRBJ2-1, with TRBD2 matching 7 bases. J was trimmed by 3 bases and V by 4 bases; bases with no gene match: 7. The CDR3 has 15 amino acids. Per the germline V gene, CDR1 is SGDLS and CDR2 is YYNGEE. The CDR3 DNA reads TGTGCCAGCAGCTCCGGTTCTAGCGGCTACAATGAGCAGTTCTTC. Its translation: CASSSGSSGYNEQFF.

This clone appeared once. The rearrangement joins TRBV7-6 to TRBJ2-2; the D gene is possibly TRBD2 (6 bases). The ends were cut back, 2 bases at V and 4 bases at J, with 14 bases in the middle. This CDR3 is 16 amino acids long. Germline V gene sequence: CDR1 SGHVS, CDR2 FNYEAQ. CDR3 bases: TGTGCCAGCAGCTTATCTGGAGGGGCCCCCACCGGGGAGCTGTTTTTT. Its translation is CASSLSGGAPTGELFF.

This chain uses TRBV7-8 with TRBJ2-2; no firm D call. This CDR3 has 14 residues. The V and J ends lost 5 bases and 0 bases respectively, with 7 bases between them. The germline V gene encodes CDR1 SGHVS and CDR2 FQNEAQ. Written as DNA, the CDR3 is TGTGCCAGCAGCACCCTAGCGAACACCGGGGAGCTGTTTTTT. Protein sequence: CASSTLANTGELFF.

This clone is labeled large. The chain carries TRBV7-9 and TRBJ2-7, with TRBD1 identical over 8 bases. Germline V lookup: CDR1 SEHNR, CDR2 FQNEAQ (reference sequence). The CDR3 totals 16 residues. V shed 4 bases and J 3 bases; nucleotides not matched to a gene: 11. The CDR3 is CASSSTPGQADYEQYF. The CDR3 coding sequence is TGTGCCAGCAGCTCAACACCGGGACAGGCTGACTACGAGCAGTACTTC.

The chain has TRBV19 and TRBJ1-5; D remains unclear. Trimming took off 3 bases at V and 0 bases at J, with 9 bases between the two ends. The CDR3 length is 15 residues. Germline values: CDR1 LNHDA, CDR2 SQIVND (reference sequence). DNA of the CDR3: TGTGCCAGTAGTATCAACAGAGATAGCAATCAGCCCCAGCATTTT. Residues: CASSINRDSNQPQHF.

This clone appeared once. The J gene is TRBJ1-1, the V gene TRBV6-6; possibly TRBD1 for D (5 bases). V gave up 0 bases and J gave up 0 bases, with 11 bases separating them. Germline values: CDR1 MNHNY, CDR2 SVGAGI (reference sequence). CDR3 length: 16 residues. In DNA, the CDR3 is TGTGCCAGCAGTTACTCGGGGGGTGGGATGAACACTGAAGCTTTCTTT. Translation gives CASSYSGGGMNTEAFF.

This chain joins TRBV21-1 and TRBJ1-2. TRBV21-1 is deemed a pseudogene. The CDR3 is 15 amino acids. DNA of the CDR3: TGTGCCAGCAGCAAAGTGAACCGGAGGGCTAACGGCTACACCTTC. Translation gives CASSKVNRRANGYTF.

The V gene is TRBV9, the J gene TRBJ2-5; 9 bases align to TRBD1. Near its end, the DNA agrees better with TRBJ2-7, so the J call may be wrong. This CDR3 comprises 15 residues. Germline loops: CDR1 SGDLS, CDR2 YYNGEE. The CDR3 DNA reads as TGTGCCAGCAGCGAGGGGGGGACAGGGTGGAACGAGCAGTACTTC. Its translation: CASSEGGTGWNEQYF.

V gene TRBV7-2 combines with J gene TRBJ2-3, with TRBD2 as a possible D gene (6 bases). The CDR3 contains 15 residues. Between the trimmed V and J ends, which lost 8 bases and 7 bases, there was a span of 22 bases. Germline-derived CDR1 and CDR2 are SGHTA and FQGNSA. CDR3 region: CASAGSPVSVNTQYF. CDR3 in DNA: TGTGCCAGCGCGGGGTCCCCCGTATCCGTCAATACGCAGTATTTT.

This clone showed up just once. The rearrangement links TRBV10-3 to TRBJ2-3, with 13 bases lining up with TRBD2. In germline, CDR1 is ENHRY, CDR2 SYGVKD. The CDR3 runs 17 residues. The trim removed 3 bases at V and 4 bases at J, leaving 7 bases unmatched. DNA for the CDR3: TGTGCCATCAGTGAACTGACTAGCGGGAGGAGAGCAGATACGCAGTATTTT. This sequence encodes CAISELTSGRRADTQYF.

The rearrangement links TRBV21-1 to TRBJ1-5. TRBV21-1 is tagged as a pseudogene. The CDR3 covers 20 residues. CDR3 residues: CASSKLRPRPGGHSNQPQHF. The CDR3 DNA follows: TGTGCCAGCAGCAAACTCCGTCCCCGGCCGGGGGGTCATAGCAATCAGCCCCAGCATTTT.

This chain uses TRBV11-3 with TRBJ2-1, with 7 nucleotides matching TRBD2. Germline CDR1 is SGHNT and CDR2 is YENEEA. The CDR3 totals 13 residues. Trimming removed 5 bases from V and 3 bases from J; junction bases left unmatched: 1. The CDR3, as DNA: TGTGCCAGCAGCGGGAGGGGCTACAATGAGCAGTTCTTC. This codes for CASSGRGYNEQFF.

The chain couples TRBV11-2 to TRBJ2-1, with 8 bases aligning to TRBD2. Germline lookup yields CDR1 SGHAT and CDR2 FQNNGV. This CDR3 has 14 amino acids. The junction had 4 bases not matched to a gene; V was cut back by 2 bases and J by 7 bases. CDR3 nucleotide sequence: TGTGCCAGCAGCTTACAAGCGGGAGCGAATGAGCAGTTCTTC. Amino acids: CASSLQAGANEQFF.

The V gene is TRBV25-1, the J gene TRBJ1-1, with D possibly TRBD1 on 5 matching bases. The CDR3 has 15 amino acids. Between the trimmed V and J ends, which lost 4 bases and 4 bases, there was a span of 16 bases. The germline V gene has CDR1 MGHDK and CDR2 SYGVNS. This CDR3 is CASSANLGGGTEAFF. CDR3 sequence (DNA): TGTGCCAGCAGTGCAAACCTGGGGGGTGGCACTGAAGCTTTCTTT.

V and J are TRBV5-1 and TRBJ2-2, with D hard to call. The germline V gene has CDR1 SGHRS and CDR2 YFSETQ. The CDR3 runs 14 residues. Trimming took 3 bases from V and 5 from J, leaving 11 bases between them. The CDR3 protein is CASSSEVGTGELFF. CDR3 bases: TGCGCCAGCAGCTCTGAGGTTGGGACCGGGGAGCTGTTTTTT. Full variable domain (remainder filled in from reference TRBV5-1 and TRBJ2-2): KAGVTQTPRYLIKTRGQQVTLSCSPISGHRSVSWYQQTPGQGLQFLFEYFSETQRNKGNFPGRFSGRQFSNSRSEMNVSTLELGDSALYLCASSSEVGTGELFFGEGSRLTVL.